Following are 27 T cell receptor beta chains from one sample sequenced in a study of T cell changes during pregnancy in multiple sclerosis. The table came from immunoSEQ multiplex PCR; TCRdb's copy has only in-frame clones and leaves some out. The table has 45,000 or so clones, 91% seen once. The sample was CD8+ T cells from peripheral blood mononuclear cells, taken after pregnancy. The source of these receptors is a female donor with multiple sclerosis, enrolled in a pregnancy study.

The rearrangement joins TRBV6-5 to TRBJ1-3, with D unresolved. This CDR3 has 14 amino acids. Germline V gene sequence: CDR1 MNHEY, CDR2 SVGAGI. V was trimmed by 2 bases and J by 0 bases, leaving 5 bases between them. The CDR3 is CASSYLDSGNTIYF. The CDR3 DNA sequence: TGTGCCAGCAGTTACCTAGACTCTGGAAACACCATATATTTT.

The chain has TRBV27 and TRBJ2-3; 16 bases agree with TRBD2. The CDR3 sequence is 19 residues long. V was clipped by 6 bases and J by 0 bases; unmatched bases: 9. Looked up from germline, CDR1 is MNHEY and CDR2 is SMNVEV (reference sequence). CDR3 region: CASSTMGLAGGTSTDTQYF. In nucleotides, the CDR3 is TGTGCCAGCAGCACCATGGGACTAGCGGGGGGGACTAGCACAGATACGCAGTATTTT.

CDR3 sequence reads: CASSLSAGNEQFF. CDR3 DNA sequence: TGTGCCAGCAGTTTATCGGCCGGGAACGAGCAGTTCTTC. The rearrangement joins TRBV27 to TRBJ2-1; the D gene is possibly TRBD2 (5 bases). This CDR3 comprises 13 residues. Trimming cost V 0 bases and J 10 bases, with 10 bases left between them. Germline CDR1 reads MNHEY; CDR2 reads SMNVEV (reference sequence).

The CDR3, as DNA: TGTGCCAGCAGCCCGTCCGGAGGGGTGAATGAAAAACTGTTTTTT. This sequence encodes CASSPSGGVNEKLFF. The rearrangement uses TRBV7-7 and TRBJ1-4; tentatively, D is TRBD1 (5 bases). V lost 5 bases and J lost 5, with 15 bases in between. Germline CDR1 and CDR2: SSHAT and FNYEAQ (reference sequence). This CDR3 region has 15 residues.

The gene calls are TRBV27 and TRBJ2-2, with D perhaps TRBD2 (7 bases). Germline V gene sequence: CDR1 MNHEY, CDR2 SMNVEV (reference sequence). The CDR3 runs to 15 residues. V was clipped by 5 bases and J by 3 bases, with 13 bases between them. The CDR3 DNA sequence: TGTGCCAGCAGTAGCCGGGGGGCCCACACCGGGGAGCTGTTTTTT. It is translated as CASSSRGAHTGELFF.

The chain couples TRBV15 to TRBJ1-4; 10 bases match TRBD1. Germline V gene sequence: CDR1 LNHNV, CDR2 YYDKDF (reference sequence). V shed 5 bases and J 8 bases; nucleotides not matched to a gene: 8. The CDR3 runs 15 residues. The CDR3 region is CATSRLGQGIEKLFF. The DNA of the CDR3 is TGTGCCACCAGCCGGCTGGGACAGGGGATCGAAAAACTGTTTTTT.

This chain joins TRBV5-1 and TRBJ2-3; 7 nucleotides match TRBD2. The germline V gene has CDR1 SGHRS and CDR2 YFSETQ. The CDR3 loop spans 15 amino acids. Trimming cost V 4 bases and J 0 bases; bases outside gene matches: 5. As DNA, the CDR3 is TGCGCCAGCAGCCCCCGAGCGGGAAGCACAGATACGCAGTATTTT. Its translation: CASSPRAGSTDTQYF.

V is TRBV5-1 and J is TRBJ2-1, with D perhaps TRBD2 (5 bases). Between the trimmed V and J ends, which lost 0 bases and 0 bases, there was a span of 10 bases. The germline gives CDR1 SGHRS, CDR2 YFSETQ. This CDR3 has 16 residues. The CDR3 region is CASSLASGSSYNEQFF. DNA of the CDR3: TGCGCCAGCAGCTTGGCCTCGGGGAGCTCCTACAATGAGCAGTTCTTC. Drawing the rest from reference TRBV5-1 and TRBJ2-1, the complete variable domain is KAGVTQTPRYLIKTRGQQVTLSCSPISGHRSVSWYQQTPGQGLQFLFEYFSETQRNKGNFPGRFSGRQFSNSRSEMNVSTLELGDSALYLCASSLASGSSYNEQFFGPGTRLTVL.

This chain connects TRBV7-8 to TRBJ2-3; D not certain. Germline CDR1 is SGHVS and CDR2 is FQNEAQ. CDR3 size: 12 residues. V lost 5 bases and J 7 bases, leaving 10 bases between the germline ends. Here the CDR3 DNA reads TGTGCCAGCAGCCTAGATTTCTATACGCAGTATTTT. Protein product: CASSLDFYTQYF.

The chain carries TRBV5-1 and TRBJ2-2, with D maybe TRBD2 (5 bases). The CDR3 is 16 residues long. V was clipped by 0 bases and J by 4 bases, with 13 bases between them. Per germline, CDR1 SGHRS and CDR2 YFSETQ. The CDR3 region is CASSLGLASVTGELFF. CDR3 sequence (DNA): TGCGCCAGCAGCTTGGGGCTAGCTTCTGTCACCGGGGAGCTGTTTTTT.

The chain's CDR3 is CASTEQGPNEQFF. DNA of the CDR3: TGTGCCAGTACCGAACAGGGGCCCAATGAGCAGTTCTTC. The rearrangement joins TRBV19 to TRBJ2-1, with TRBD1 matching 7 bases. CDR1 and CDR2 from the germline V gene are LNHDA and SQIVND (reference sequence). This CDR3 region has 13 residues. V trimming: 7 bases; J trimming: 6 bases; junction bases outside the gene matches: 6.

The CDR3 protein is CASSQEKGARNNSPLHF. DNA for the CDR3: TGCGCCAGCAGCCAAGAAAAAGGGGCGCGGAATAATTCACCCCTCCACTTT. This chain joins TRBV4-3 and TRBJ1-6; possible D gene TRBD1, 5 bases. The CDR3 loop spans 17 amino acids. Trimming shortened V by 0 bases and J by 5 bases, and 14 bases separated the two germline ends. Germline CDR1 reads LGHNA; CDR2 reads YSLEER.

This clone was observed a single time. The chain is built from TRBV19 and TRBJ1-1; D is possibly TRBD1 (5 bases). Germline CDR1 is LNHDA and CDR2 is SQIVND (reference sequence). The CDR3 loop spans 14 amino acids. V was trimmed by 5 bases and J by 2 bases, leaving 12 bases between them. The CDR3 region has the DNA TGTGCCAGTAGTCTCCGGGGGGGAAACACTGAAGCTTTCTTT. Protein: CASSLRGGNTEAFF.

The chain carries TRBV29-1 and TRBJ2-1; no clear D gene. Trimming took off 2 bases at V and 3 bases at J, with 5 bases between the two ends. CDR3 size: 12 residues. Germline V gene data show CDR1 as SQVTM and CDR2 as ANQGSEA. CDR3 amino acids: CSVEIYYNEQFF. The CDR3 DNA reads TGCAGCGTTGAAATTTACTACAATGAGCAGTTCTTC.

The J gene is TRBJ2-5, the V gene TRBV7-8; 9 bases are a match to TRBD1. Germline lookup yields CDR1 SGHVS and CDR2 FQNEAQ. The CDR3 runs 16 residues. Unmatched junction bases numbered 11, after V lost 5 bases and J lost 4 bases. This chain's CDR3 is CASSNRDRDSVETQYF. The CDR3 coding sequence is TGTGCCAGCAGCAACCGGGACAGGGATTCAGTAGAGACCCAGTACTTC.

This chain uses TRBV28 with TRBJ1-1; D perhaps matches TRBD1 (5 bases). V was cut by 4 bases and J by 1 base, with 13 bases left in between. The CDR3 has 15 residues. Germline V gene sequence: CDR1 MDHEN, CDR2 SYDVKM. The CDR3 is CASSSQGDGNTEAFF. The DNA of the CDR3 is TGTGCCAGCAGTTCCCAAGGGGATGGGAACACTGAAGCTTTCTTT.

The rearrangement links TRBV2 to TRBJ2-5, with TRBD2 matching over 10 bases. Germline CDR1 is SNHLY and CDR2 is FYNNEI. The V and J ends lost 2 bases and 0 bases, in that order; junction bases with no gene match: 9. The CDR3 consists of 18 residues. CDR3 loop: CASSESLAGGEYQETQYF. CDR3 DNA sequence: TGTGCCAGCAGTGAATCGTTAGCGGGGGGCGAGTACCAAGAGACCCAGTACTTC. Full variable domain (missing parts from reference TRBV2 and TRBJ2-5): EPEVTQTPSHQVTQMGQEVILRCVPISNHLYFYWYRQILGQKVEFLVSFYNNEISEKSEIFDDQFSVERPDGSNFTLKIRSTKLEDSAMYFCASSESLAGGEYQETQYFGPGTRLLVL.

The chain couples TRBV2 to TRBJ2-2; 9 bases map to TRBD2. The V segment lost 6 bases and the J segment 4 bases; nucleotides outside the gene matches: 9. This CDR3 spans 16 amino acids. The germline CDR1 and CDR2 sequences are SNHLY and FYNNEI. The CDR3 reads CASRRLAGVGTGELFF. For the CDR3, the DNA is TGTGCCAGCAGACGCTTAGCGGGAGTCGGCACCGGGGAGCTGTTTTTT.

This clone came up a few times. The rearrangement joins TRBV6-4 to TRBJ2-2; 10 positions agree with TRBD2. CDR3 length: 14 amino acids. The V gene's germline CDR1 is MRHNA and CDR2 SNTAGT. V gave up 6 bases and J gave up 4 bases; unmatched junction bases: 2. For the CDR3, the DNA is TGTGCCAGCAGCGCTAGCGGGAGCACCGGGGAGCTGTTTTTT. Protein product: CASSASGSTGELFF.

CDR3 loop: CASSDTSSGGMIDTQYF. CDR3 nucleotides: TGCGCCAGCAGCGACACTTCTAGCGGGGGGATGATAGATACGCAGTATTTT. The chain is built from TRBV4-1 and TRBJ2-3; 11 positions agree with TRBD2. This CDR3 is built from 17 residues. The J segment lost 5 bases and the V segment lost 5 bases, leaving 12 bases of the junction unmatched. The germline V gene encodes CDR1 MGHRA and CDR2 YSYEKL.

The chain carries TRBV7-9 and TRBJ1-2; possible D gene TRBD1, 5 bases. The CDR3 covers 15 residues. The V gene's germline CDR1 is SEHNR and CDR2 FQNEAQ (reference sequence). Between the trimmed V and J ends, which lost 1 base and 2 bases, there was a span of 11 bases. CDR3 sequence reads: CASSLGPQGNYGYTF. Written as DNA, the CDR3 is TGTGCCAGCAGCTTAGGCCCCCAGGGAAACTATGGCTACACCTTC.

The genes are TRBV5-1 and TRBJ2-1, with TRBD2 matching over 7 bases. The germline V gene has CDR1 SGHRS and CDR2 YFSETQ. The junction had 4 bases not matched to a gene; V was cut back by 0 bases and J by 4 bases. This CDR3 has 15 amino acids. DNA for the CDR3: TGCGCCAGCAGCTTGGCTACTAGCGTGTACAATGAGCAGTTCTTC. Translating gives CASSLATSVYNEQFF.

The chain carries TRBV11-2 and TRBJ2-5; D is possibly TRBD1 (6 bases). The V gene lost 0 bases and the J gene lost 1 base, with 9 bases spanning the gap. The germline V gene encodes CDR1 SGHAT and CDR2 FQNNGV. This CDR3 is 15 amino acids long. The CDR3 nucleotides are TGTGCCAGCAGCTTAGAGGACAGCGTCCAAGAGACCCAGTACTTC. This translates into CASSLEDSVQETQYF.

J is TRBJ1-2 and V is TRBV5-1; perhaps TRBD1 as D (5 bases). The CDR3 is made up of 13 amino acids. Germline V lookup: CDR1 SGHRS, CDR2 YFSETQ. V was cut by 2 bases and J by 5 bases, with 10 bases left in between. The CDR3 DNA reads TGCGCCAGCAGCTTCGACAGCTTTTATGGCTACACCTTC. Protein product: CASSFDSFYGYTF.

This rearrangement joins TRBV5-1 to TRBJ1-1; D is uncertain. CDR1 and CDR2 (germline): SGHRS, YFSETQ. The CDR3 has 13 residues. Trimming left V 0 bases short and J 6 bases short, with 9 bases between. The CDR3 coding sequence is TGCGCCAGCAGCTTGGCGGGATACGCTGAAGCTTTCTTT. This sequence encodes CASSLAGYAEAFF.

This clone was counted only a few times. This chain connects TRBV4-1 to TRBJ2-2; TRBD2 aligns across 9 bases. This CDR3 region has 16 residues. Germline-derived CDR1 and CDR2 are MGHRA and YSYEKL. V was clipped by 5 bases and J by 3 bases; unmatched bases: 7. The CDR3 loop reads CASSAGGRGDTGELFF. DNA of the CDR3: TGCGCCAGCAGCGCGGGGGGGAGGGGTGACACCGGGGAGCTGTTTTTT.

This clone was recorded once. V is TRBV11-2 and J is TRBJ2-1; 8 bases agree with TRBD2. Germline V gene data show CDR1 as SGHAT and CDR2 as FQNNGV. V dropped 1 base and J dropped 10; count of bases not matched to a gene: 15. This CDR3 contains 17 residues. The CDR3 coding sequence is TGTGCCAGCAGCTTAGGCCCCAGGCGGGAGGCCAGAAGAGAGCAGTTCTTC. It is translated as CASSLGPRREARREQFF.